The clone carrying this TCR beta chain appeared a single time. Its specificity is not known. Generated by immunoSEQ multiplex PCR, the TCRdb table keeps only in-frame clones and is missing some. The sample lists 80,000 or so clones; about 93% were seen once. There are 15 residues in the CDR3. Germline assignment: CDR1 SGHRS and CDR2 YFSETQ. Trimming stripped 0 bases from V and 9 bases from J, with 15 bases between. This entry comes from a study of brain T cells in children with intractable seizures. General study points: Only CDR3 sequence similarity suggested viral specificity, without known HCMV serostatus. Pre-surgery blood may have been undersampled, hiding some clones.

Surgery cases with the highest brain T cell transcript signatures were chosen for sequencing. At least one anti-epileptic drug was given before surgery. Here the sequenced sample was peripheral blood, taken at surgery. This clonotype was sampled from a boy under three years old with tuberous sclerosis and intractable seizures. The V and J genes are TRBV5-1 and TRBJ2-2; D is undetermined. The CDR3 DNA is TGCGCCAGCAGCTTGGACCTTGTTGGGCCCCGGGAGCTGTTTTTT. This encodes CASSLDLVGPRELFF. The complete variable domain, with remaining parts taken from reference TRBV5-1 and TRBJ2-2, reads KAGVTQTPRYLIKTRGQQVTLSCSPISGHRSVSWYQQTPGQGLQFLFEYFSETQRNKGNFPGRFSGRQFSNSRSEMNVSTLELGDSALYLCASSLDLVGPRELFFGEGSRLTVL.